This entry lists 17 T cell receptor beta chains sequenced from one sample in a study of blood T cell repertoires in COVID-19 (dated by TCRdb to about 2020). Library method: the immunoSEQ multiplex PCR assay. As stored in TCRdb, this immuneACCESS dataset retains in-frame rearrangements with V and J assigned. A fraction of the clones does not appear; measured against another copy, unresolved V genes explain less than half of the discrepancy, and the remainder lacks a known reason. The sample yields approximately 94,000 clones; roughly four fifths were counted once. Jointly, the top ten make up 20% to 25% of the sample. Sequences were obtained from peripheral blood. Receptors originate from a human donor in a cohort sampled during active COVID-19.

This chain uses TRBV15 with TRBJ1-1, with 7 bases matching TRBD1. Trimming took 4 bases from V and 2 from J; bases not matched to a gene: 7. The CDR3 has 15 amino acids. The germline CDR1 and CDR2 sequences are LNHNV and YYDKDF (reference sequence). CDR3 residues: CATSMTGTANTEAFF. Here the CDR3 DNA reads TGTGCCACCAGCATGACGGGGACAGCCAACACTGAAGCTTTCTTT. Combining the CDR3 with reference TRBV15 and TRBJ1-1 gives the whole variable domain DAMVIQNPRYQVTQFGKPVTLSCSQTLNHNVMYWYQQKSSQAPKLLFHYYDKDFNNEADTPDNFQSRRPNTSFCFLDIRSPGLGDTAMYLCATSMTGTANTEAFFGQGTRLTVV.

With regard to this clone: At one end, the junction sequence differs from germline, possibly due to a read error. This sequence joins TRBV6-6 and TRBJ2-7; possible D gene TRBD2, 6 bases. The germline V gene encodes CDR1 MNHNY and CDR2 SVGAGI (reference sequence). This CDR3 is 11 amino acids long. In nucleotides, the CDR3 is TGTGCCAGCAGCTCACGACTAGGGATGAACTTC. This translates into CASSSRLGMNF.

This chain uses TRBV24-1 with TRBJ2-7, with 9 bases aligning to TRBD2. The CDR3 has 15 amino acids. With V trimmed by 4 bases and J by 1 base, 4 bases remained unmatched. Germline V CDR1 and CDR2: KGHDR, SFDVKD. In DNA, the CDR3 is TGTGCCACCAGTGACGCGGGAGGGCTTTCCTACGAGCAGTACTTC. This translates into CATSDAGGLSYEQYF.

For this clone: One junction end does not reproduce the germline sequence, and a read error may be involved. The CDR3 reads CASNLAGTGKSYEETQYF. CDR3 DNA sequence: TGTGCCAGCAACTTAGCCGGGACAGGGAAAAGTTACGAAGAGACCCAGTACTTC. J is TRBJ2-5 and V is TRBV11-1; TRBD1 matches at 9 bases. The CDR3 runs 18 residues. CDR1 is SGHAT and CDR2 is FQDESV in the germline V gene (reference sequence).

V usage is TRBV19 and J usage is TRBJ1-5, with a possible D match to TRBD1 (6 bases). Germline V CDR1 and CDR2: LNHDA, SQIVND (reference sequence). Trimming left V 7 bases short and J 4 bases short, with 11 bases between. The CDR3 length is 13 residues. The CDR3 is CASKRDINQPQHF. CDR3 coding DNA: TGTGCCAGTAAGCGGGACATAAATCAGCCCCAGCATTTT.

Here the CDR3 DNA reads TGTGCCACCTCAAGGGGCTCTGGAAACACCATATATTTT. It yields the protein CATSRGSGNTIYF. The rearrangement links TRBV6-5 to TRBJ1-3, with D possibly matching TRBD1 (5 bases). The V gene lost 10 bases and the J gene lost 0 bases, with 10 bases spanning the gap. Per germline, CDR1 MNHEY and CDR2 SVGAGI. The CDR3 loop spans 13 amino acids.

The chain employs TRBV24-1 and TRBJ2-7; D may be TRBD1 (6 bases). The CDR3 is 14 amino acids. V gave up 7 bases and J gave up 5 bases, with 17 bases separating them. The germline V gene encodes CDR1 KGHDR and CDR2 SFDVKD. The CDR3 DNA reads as TGTGCCACCAGCGACCGAAGGGGGACGAACGAGCAGTACTTC. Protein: CATSDRRGTNEQYF.

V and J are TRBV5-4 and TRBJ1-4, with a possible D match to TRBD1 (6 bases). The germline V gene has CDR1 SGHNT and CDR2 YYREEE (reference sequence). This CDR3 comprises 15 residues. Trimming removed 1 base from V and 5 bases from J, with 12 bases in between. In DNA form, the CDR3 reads TGTGCCAGCAGCTTGCGTGGGGGCGGAAATGAAAAACTGTTTTTT. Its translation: CASSLRGGGNEKLFF.

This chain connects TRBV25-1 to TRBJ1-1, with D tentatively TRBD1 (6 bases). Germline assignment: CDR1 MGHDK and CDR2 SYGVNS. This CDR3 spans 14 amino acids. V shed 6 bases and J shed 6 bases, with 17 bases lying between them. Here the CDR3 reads CASRSPAGGPEAFF. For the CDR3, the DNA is TGTGCCAGCAGAAGCCCAGCGGGGGGGCCTGAAGCTTTCTTT. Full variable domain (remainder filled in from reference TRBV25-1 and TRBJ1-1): EADIYQTPRYLVIGTGKKITLECSQTMGHDKMYWYQQDPGMELHLIHYSYGVNSTEKGDLSSESTVSRIRTEHFPLTLESARPSHTSQYLCASRSPAGGPEAFFGQGTRLTVV.

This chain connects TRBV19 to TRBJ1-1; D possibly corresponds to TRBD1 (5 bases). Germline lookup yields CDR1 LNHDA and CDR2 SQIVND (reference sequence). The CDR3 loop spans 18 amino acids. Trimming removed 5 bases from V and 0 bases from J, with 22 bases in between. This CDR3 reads CASSPSPGDGGMNTEAFF. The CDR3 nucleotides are TGTGCCAGTAGTCCGAGTCCGGGGGACGGAGGGATGAACACTGAAGCTTTCTTT.

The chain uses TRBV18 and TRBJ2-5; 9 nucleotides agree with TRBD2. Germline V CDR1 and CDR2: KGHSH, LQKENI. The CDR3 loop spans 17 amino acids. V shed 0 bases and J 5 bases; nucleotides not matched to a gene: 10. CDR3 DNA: TGTGCCAGCTCACCACCTGTCGCGGGAGGGCCGAGCGAGACCCAGTACTTC. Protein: CASSPPVAGGPSETQYF.

The CDR3 DNA reads as TGTGCCAGCAGATCCGGGGCCTATAATTCACCCCTCCACTTT. Encoded protein: CASRSGAYNSPLHF. V gene TRBV27 combines with J gene TRBJ1-6; D is uncertain. Germline CDR1 and CDR2: MNHEY and SMNVEV (reference sequence). The CDR3 spans 14 residues. V was shortened by 6 bases and J by 2 bases, with 8 bases between the two germline ends.

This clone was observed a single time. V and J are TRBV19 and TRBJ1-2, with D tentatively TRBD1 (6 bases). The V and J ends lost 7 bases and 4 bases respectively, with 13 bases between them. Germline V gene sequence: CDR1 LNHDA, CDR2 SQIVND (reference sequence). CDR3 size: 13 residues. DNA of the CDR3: TGTGCCAGTACCAGGGGCCCTACCTATGGCTACACCTTC. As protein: CASTRGPTYGYTF.

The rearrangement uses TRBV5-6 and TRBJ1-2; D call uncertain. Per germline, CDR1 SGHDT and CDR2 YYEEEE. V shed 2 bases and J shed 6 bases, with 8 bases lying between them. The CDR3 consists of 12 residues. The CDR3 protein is CASSFGADGYTF. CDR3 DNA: TGTGCCAGCAGCTTCGGAGCCGATGGCTACACCTTC.

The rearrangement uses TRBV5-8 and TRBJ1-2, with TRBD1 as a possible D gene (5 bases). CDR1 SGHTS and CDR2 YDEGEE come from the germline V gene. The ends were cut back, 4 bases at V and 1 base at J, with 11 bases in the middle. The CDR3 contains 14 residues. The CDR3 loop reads CASSPRQINYGYTF. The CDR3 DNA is TGTGCCAGCAGCCCACGACAGATTAACTATGGCTACACCTTC.

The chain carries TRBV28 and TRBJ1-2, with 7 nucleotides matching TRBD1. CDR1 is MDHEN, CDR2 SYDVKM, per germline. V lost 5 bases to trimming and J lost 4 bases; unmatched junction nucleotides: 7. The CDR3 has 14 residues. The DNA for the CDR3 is TGTGCCAGCAGTGGGTCGACAGGGCTCTATGGCTACACCTTC. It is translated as CASSGSTGLYGYTF.

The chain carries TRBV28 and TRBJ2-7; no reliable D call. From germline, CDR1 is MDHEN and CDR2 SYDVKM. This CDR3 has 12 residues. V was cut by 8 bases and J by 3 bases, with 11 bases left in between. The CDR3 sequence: CASVGNIYEQYF. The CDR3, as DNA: TGTGCCAGCGTTGGCAACATCTACGAGCAGTACTTC.